This T cell receptor (beta chain) was documented in a study of a mutant IDH1 vaccine in newly diagnosed glioma. Study in general: Of treated patients, roughly 62% were men and roughly 40% women, averaging around 40 years. Patients had received radiotherapy, temozolomide, or both previously, most receiving both. Study observations and caveats: Pseudoprogression seemed unrelated to changes in top peripheral T cell clonotypes.

Profiled with immunoSEQ multiplex PCR; TCRdb holds only in-frame clones, not every one. The repertoire has about 54,000 clones, 75% to 85% of them found once; the top ten carry roughly 3.5%. This CDR3 has 16 residues. In germline, CDR1 is LNHNV, CDR2 YYDKDF (reference sequence). The V segment lost 1 base and the J segment 5 bases; nucleotides outside the gene matches: 7. Described time point: week 5, during vaccination. Vaccine doses each comprised 300 ug of mutant IDH1 20-mer peptide, with topical imiquimod. A note on this clone: No antigen is known for it.

The source is a man aged 30 to 39 with glioma. Sequenced material: PBMCs, taken from a glioma patient whose treatment included an IDH1 peptide vaccine. V gene TRBV15 combines with J gene TRBJ2-5; 10 nucleotides match TRBD2. DNA for the CDR3: TGTGCCACCAGCAGAGGGAGCGGGGGGGCCGGCGAGACCCAGTACTTC. Its translation is CATSRGSGGAGETQYF.